This T cell receptor (beta chain) was retrieved from a study of shared clonotypes between healthy human individuals (dated by TCRdb to the early 2020s). Context from the whole study: A couple of women and a few men aged 18 to 49 years were included in the cohort. Between about 0.94 and 8.9 billion PBMCs per donor were obtained by leukapheresis. To increase sequencing depth and limit assay-specific biases, TCR repertoire library preparation and sequencing were carried out by different laboratories using diverse techniques. To estimate repertoire size and how much clonotypes are shared between individuals, the study performed deep sequencing of blood TCR repertoires from a few healthy adults. For each donor, CD4 naive and CD4 memory were each run on three plates, CD8 naive on two plates, and CD8 memory on one plate. The paper's findings and limits, for the study overall: Larger estimated clonotype richness was generally found for naive subsets than for memory subsets. Incomplete sequencing was indicated by rarefaction of sorted-subset datasets, despite the large sequencing depth. The small number of donors limited the genetic and exposure-history diversity represented. Sampling was restricted to blood, and TCR repertoires in tissues likely differ from the TCR repertoires found in blood. Pairwise subsampling indicated that sequencing depth was expected to affect the degree of clonotype sharing among donors. About 5% of naive CD4, 3.5% of naive CD8, 2.3% of memory CD4, and less than 0.45% of memory CD8 clonotypes were shared across several donors. Compared with non-shared clonotypes, the clonotypes found in all four sorted-subset donors had higher generation probabilities.

TCR CDR3 regions were amplified from genomic DNA by multiplex PCR using the deep immunoSEQ assay. For each cell subset, the extracted genomic DNA was distributed evenly across all wells of several immunoSEQ 96-well plates, and each plate served as one replicate. For sorted subsets, each replicate PCR was loaded with about 0.2 ug genomic DNA, equivalent to some 31,000 T cell genomes. Purified libraries were quantified with a Qubit 3.0 fluorometer, sized on a Bioanalyzer 2100, and re-quantified with the KAPA Library Quantification kit. Every immunoSEQ 96-well plate was sequenced on a dedicated single-read 150-cycle Illumina NextSeq 550 flow cell. On the study's bioinformatics: Because only junctional sequences without quality scores were contained in the immunoSEQ output, filtering matching that applied to full-length reads could not be performed. Sequences were annotated with PyIR, a Python wrapper for IgBLAST v1.9, and V/J genes and CDR3 were assigned using IMGT germline references. Any read was removed if the V/J assignment was weak (E-value above 1e-6), the CDR3 was missing, or the read contained stop codons, out-of-frame junctions, or ambiguous translated residues. V3J clonotypes were defined as sequences sharing the same inferred V gene, J gene, and CDR3 amino acid sequence. To compute the percentage overlap between repertoires, the number of shared unique clonotypes was divided by the size of the smaller repertoire. Richness of each repertoire was evaluated using RTK rarefaction, the Chao1 estimator, and Recon v2.1 estimates of unobserved clonotypes. Generation probabilities for all TCRbeta clonotypes obtained by the gDNA method from a few donors were computed using OLGA. TCRdb stores this immuneACCESS table with in-frame sequences only. Part of the clones is absent; in the studies checked, under half of the shortfall reflects unresolved V genes, and no reason is known for the rest. V, J and clone size derive from that table, while D and trimming were established from the DNA sequence. Across this sample there are some 2 million clones, with around 96% seen only once. 0.9% to 1.4% of the sample is in the top ten clones.

The CDR1 and CDR2 encoded by the germline V gene are SGHDN and FVKESK. Reading from cysteine to phenylalanine, the CDR3 counts 14 amino acids. Kept here is only the CDR3 DNA, which spans 42 bases and is read in frame from base 1. V lost 0 bases and J lost 8 bases; the stretch between them is 13 bases long. For the CD8 naive samples, CD45RO-negative cells were positively selected for CCR7, yielding a CD45RA+CCR7+ population from which TemRA cells were excluded. The donors were healthy, HIV-negative adults with no recently reported acute infections or vaccinations. Only Caucasian adults living in Nashville, Tennessee, USA were represented among the donors. Blood was collected by leukapheresis, and PBMCs were isolated by Ficoll-Histopaque density gradient centrifugation and then cryopreserved in liquid nitrogen vapor phase. Analytical flow cytometry was used to check the purity and quantity of each magnetically sorted T cell population. Genomic DNA was isolated from each sorted fraction and quantified by UV absorbance on a Nanodrop 2000c.

Of note for this clone: Its antigen has not been determined. No per-base quality is available; no much larger clone lies one base away.

This receptor was taken from a man younger than 30 in good health. Sequencing was carried out using naive CD8+ T cells sorted from blood. The meaning of the sample's cell subset or site label: CD45RA+CCR7+. The chain is encoded by TRBV14 joined to TRBJ1-1, with TRBD1 as a weak D call on 6 bases. The CDR3 reads as follows: CASSQDWDTTEAFF. The sequence in DNA is TGTGCCAGCAGCCAAGATTGGGACACGACAGAAGCTTTCTTT.